Listed below are T cell receptor beta chains from one sample, sequenced in a study of T cell responses to AZD1222 COVID-19 vaccine. Sequencing used immunoSEQ multiplex PCR; TCRdb keeps in-frame clones, though not all of them. The repertoire holds roughly 180,000 clones, 85% to 90% seen once, with about 0.53% in the top ten. The sample consisted of peripheral blood, taken on day 0 of AZD1222 vaccination. These TCRs come from an adult in good health. Both conserved end residues are part of each CDR3. A D gene is named only where the DNA matches it firmly. Clone size appears in some rows only: once, few, many, or a class for an expanded clone.

clone_size	d_call	v_call	j_call	cdr3_nt	cdr3_aa
NA	NA	TRBV27	TRBJ2-7	TGTGCCTCGGGAGCCTCCTACGAGCAGTACTTC	CASGASYEQYF
NA	NA	TRBV6-5	TRBJ2-3	TGTGCCAGCACCTTAAGACAGCATGGGGGGGATACGCAGTATTTT	CASTLRQHGGDTQYF
once	NA	TRBV4-1	TRBJ1-5	TGCGCCAGCAGCCACCCCCAGAGGGGCAGCAATCAGCCCCAGCATTTT	CASSHPQRGSNQPQHF
NA	TRBD2	TRBV10-1	TRBJ2-1	TGCGCCTCGGCCGCTAGCGGAAACAATGAGCAGTTCTTC	CASAASGNNEQFF
NA	TRBD1	TRBV5-1	TRBJ1-1	TGCGCCAGCAGCTCCCAGGGGGTGGACACTGAAGCTTTCTTT	CASSSQGVDTEAFF
NA	NA	TRBV7-9	TRBJ2-1	TGTGCCAGCAGCTTAGACTCAGGTCCCTACAATGAGCAGTTCTTC	CASSLDSGPYNEQFF
once	TRBD1	TRBV5-1	TRBJ1-6	TGCGCCAGCAGCTTCGGACAGGGGGGTTCACCCCTCCACTTT	CASSFGQGGSPLHF
once	NA	TRBV6-4	TRBJ2-3	TGTGCCAGCAGTGTTGGAAGAGACACAGATACGCAGTATTTT	CASSVGRDTDTQYF
NA	NA	TRBV5-6	TRBJ2-7	TGTGCCAGCAGCTGGGTGGGTCCGAGCTACGAGCAGTACTTC	CASSWVGPSYEQYF
NA	NA	TRBV19	TRBJ2-5	TGTGCCAGTAGTGAGGGGGGTACGCGCCAAGAGACCCAGTACTTC	CASSEGGTRQETQYF
NA	NA	TRBV9	TRBJ2-5	TGTGCCAGCAGCGCAGTCGCCTTCCCGGGGGAGACCCAGTACTTC	CASSAVAFPGETQYF
NA	NA	TRBV11-1	TRBJ2-7	TGTGCCAGCAGCCCCTCGGACTACGAGCAGTACTTC	CASSPSDYEQYF
NA	NA	TRBV30	TRBJ1-4	TGTGCCTGGAGTGTACGACGAGCAAAACTGTTTTTT	CAWSVRRAKLFF
NA	NA	TRBV9	TRBJ1-5	TGTGCCAGCAGCGTAGAAGGTAAAGTATATCAGCCCCAGCATTTT	CASSVEGKVYQPQHF
NA	NA	TRBV29-1	TRBJ1-1	TGCAGCGTTGTTCGTGGGGGGATCGCTGAAGCTTTCTTT	CSVVRGGIAEAFF
NA	NA	TRBV14	TRBJ2-3	TGTGCCAGCAGCCGACTCGGAGCCGGGGGGCGCCCAGATACGCAGTATTTT	CASSRLGAGGRPDTQYF
NA	NA	TRBV7-2	TRBJ1-5	TGTGCCAGCAGCCCGTGGACAGCAGCGGGTCAGCCCCAGCATTTT	CASSPWTAAGQPQHF
NA	NA	TRBV6-5	TRBJ1-4	TGTGCCAGCAGTTACCTACAGGGAAATGAAAAACTGTTTTTT	CASSYLQGNEKLFF
NA	NA	TRBV30	TRBJ1-2	TGTGCCTGGAGAGTACAACCTAACTATGGCTACACCTTC	CAWRVQPNYGYTF
NA	NA	TRBV7-9	TRBJ2-3	TGTGCCAGCAGCTTCCATCCAGATACGCAGTATTTT	CASSFHPDTQYF
NA	TRBD2	TRBV7-9	TRBJ2-3	TGTGCCAGCAGCTTAGGGGGGACTAGCGGGGATACGCAGTATTTT	CASSLGGTSGDTQYF
NA	NA	TRBV4-3	TRBJ2-6	TGCGCCAGCAGCCCCAACTCCCGCTCTGGGGCCAACGTCCTGACTTTC	CASSPNSRSGANVLTF
NA	NA	TRBV24-1	TRBJ1-6	TGTGCCACCAGTGATCGGCAAAATAATTCACCCCTCCACTTT	CATSDRQNNSPLHF
NA	NA	TRBV15	TRBJ1-5	TGTGCCACCAGCACCCCAAATCAGCCCCAGCATTTT	CATSTPNQPQHF
NA	NA	TRBV24-1	TRBJ2-5	TGTGCCACCAGTGTTGCTGAGACCCAGTACTTC	CATSVAETQYF
NA	NA	TRBV9	TRBJ2-1	TGTGCCAGCAGCGTGGAAAAACGGCCGTACAATGAGCAGTTCTTC	CASSVEKRPYNEQFF
NA	NA	TRBV9	TRBJ1-1	TGTGCCAGCAGCGTAGGGTTGGATGGGAGTGCGGGGGTGCTATCGGGAGCTTTCTTT	CASSVGLDGSAGVLSGAFF
NA	TRBD1	TRBV2	TRBJ2-1	TGTGCCAGCAGTGAACAGGGGGTGTCCTACAATGAGCAGTTCTTC	CASSEQGVSYNEQFF
NA	NA	TRBV6-5	TRBJ2-5	TGTGCCAGCAGTCCCACAGGGAGGCAAGAGACCCAGTACTTC	CASSPTGRQETQYF
NA	TRBD1	TRBV2	TRBJ1-2	TGTGCCACCGTCCCCCGGGACAGCCGCTATGGCTACACCTTC	CATVPRDSRYGYTF
NA	NA	TRBV13	TRBJ2-7	TGTGCCAGCAGCTTAGGCTTGGGACTCGGGGAGCAGTACTTC	CASSLGLGLGEQYF
NA	NA	TRBV7-9	TRBJ1-4	TGTGCCAGCAGGCCCCGTTCAGGGGAAAAACTGTTTTTT	CASRPRSGEKLFF
once	NA	TRBV28	TRBJ1-1	TGTGCCAGCAGTACCGCCTTGAACACTGAAGCTTTCTTT	CASSTALNTEAFF
NA	NA	TRBV24-1	TRBJ2-5	TGTGCCACCAGTGCCGGGGGGCTGTGGGAGACCCAGTACTTC	CATSAGGLWETQYF
once	NA	TRBV28	TRBJ1-2	TGTGCCAGCAGTTTTGGTCAGTCCTATGGCTACACCTTC	CASSFGQSYGYTF
NA	TRBD1	TRBV4-3	TRBJ1-4	TGCGCCAGCAGCCAACGGACAGGGGGCGGTTGGGAAAAACTGTTTTTT	CASSQRTGGGWEKLFF
NA	TRBD2	TRBV19	TRBJ2-1	TGTGCCAGCGGACTAGCGGGAGCCCTCAGCTCCTACAATGAGCAGTTCTTC	CASGLAGALSSYNEQFF
few	NA	TRBV30	TRBJ1-5	TGTGCCTGGACCCCGGGGGGGCAGGCGCGCAATCAGCCCCAGCATTTT	CAWTPGGQARNQPQHF
NA	NA	TRBV28	TRBJ1-1	TGTGCCAGCAGTTTAGGTCGGAGGAACACTGAAGCTTTCTTT	CASSLGRRNTEAFF
NA	NA	TRBV19	TRBJ2-4	TGTGCCAGTAGTATAGGGGGCGAAAACATTCAGTACTTC	CASSIGGENIQYF
NA	NA	TRBV6-1	TRBJ2-7	TGTGCCAGCAGTGAGCCGGGACGAGGTCCCGGCGAGCAGTACTTC	CASSEPGRGPGEQYF
once	TRBD1	TRBV3-1/TRBV3-2	TRBJ2-7	TGTGCCAGCAGCCAAGACTGGACAGGGAATTACGAGCAGTACTTC	CASSQDWTGNYEQYF
NA	NA	TRBV7-9	TRBJ1-5	TGTGCCAGCAGCCCGGGACCATATAGCAATCAGCCCCAGCATTTT	CASSPGPYSNQPQHF
NA	NA	TRBV5-1	TRBJ1-5	TGCGCCAGCAGCCCGGGGGACTATAGCAATCAGCCCCAGCATTTT	CASSPGDYSNQPQHF
NA	TRBD1	TRBV5-1	TRBJ1-5	TGCGCCAGCAGACTAGACAGGGGCAATCAGCCCCAGCATTTT	CASRLDRGNQPQHF
NA	TRBD1	TRBV4-3	TRBJ1-5	TGCGCCAGCAGCCGGGACAGGGGAGGGTGGCAGCCCCAGCATTTT	CASSRDRGGWQPQHF
NA	TRBD2	TRBV7-2	TRBJ2-1	TGTGCCAGCAGCTTGGAGCGGGGGGGCCTTTACAATGAGCAGTTCTTC	CASSLERGGLYNEQFF
NA	TRBD1	TRBV19	TRBJ1-5	TGTGCCAGTGGAGGGGGCGGCAATCAGCCCCAGCATTTT	CASGGGGNQPQHF
few	TRBD1	TRBV6-2/TRBV6-3	TRBJ2-7	TGTGCCAGCAGTAAGGGACAGGGGACTGTCGAGCAGTACTTC	CASSKGQGTVEQYF
NA	NA	TRBV7-2	TRBJ2-5	TGTGCCAGCAGCTTGGGGGGGCGGGAGACCCAGTACTTC	CASSLGGRETQYF
NA	NA	TRBV7-6	TRBJ1-2	TGTGCCAGCAGCTTAGGCGGGGGGCTCCCCTATGGCTACACCTTC	CASSLGGGLPYGYTF
NA	NA	TRBV9	TRBJ2-6	TGTGCCAGCAGCGTAACCAGCTCTGGGGCCAACGTCCTGACTTTC	CASSVTSSGANVLTF
NA	NA	TRBV10-3	TRBJ1-6	TGTGCCAGATGGGACGGTGAAAATTCACCCCTCCACTTT	CARWDGENSPLHF
NA	NA	TRBV27	TRBJ1-2	TGTGCCAGCAGTTTAAATGTAGAACAGCGGAGTTATGGCTACACCTTC	CASSLNVEQRSYGYTF
NA	TRBD2	TRBV2	TRBJ2-1	TGTGCCAGCAGCCTACTAGCGGGGGGCTACAATGAGCAGTTCTTC	CASSLLAGGYNEQFF
NA	TRBD1	TRBV4-1	TRBJ1-6	TGCGCCAGCAGCCAGCTACAGGGGGCTTTAAATTCACCCCTCCACTTT	CASSQLQGALNSPLHF
NA	NA	TRBV3-1/TRBV3-2	TRBJ2-2	TGTGCCAGCAGCCAAGGACAGGCCGGGGAGCTGTTTTTT	CASSQGQAGELFF